This is a list of T cell receptor beta chains from one sample in a study of shared clonotypes between healthy human individuals. Repertoires were generated with immunoSEQ multiplex PCR, while TCRdb's copy carries only in-frame clones and drops some. The table lists 150,000 to 200,000 clones, 66% of them singletons. Sequenced sample: memory CD4+ T cells sorted from blood. The receptors come from a man aged 25-45 years in good health. CDR3s include the opening cysteine and the closing phenylalanine or tryptophan. A D gene is named only where the DNA matches it firmly. Not every row has a clone size; where given, it reads once, few, many or a size class.

V	J	D	size	CDR3	DNA
TRBV5-4	TRBJ2-7	-	few	CASSLGRAYEQYF	TGTGCCAGCAGCCTAGGACGGGCCTACGAGCAGTACTTC
TRBV10-3	TRBJ1-2	-	few	CAISVRYPATNYGYTF	TGTGCCATCAGTGTTCGGTACCCGGCGACTAACTATGGCTACACCTTC
TRBV5-5	TRBJ2-7	TRBD2	-	CASSFSGMGGEQYF	TGTGCCAGCAGTTTTAGCGGGATGGGTGGAGAGCAGTACTTC
TRBV10-3	TRBJ2-7	-	-	CAISFPTGGSYEQYF	TGTGCCATCAGTTTCCCCACTGGCGGGTCCTACGAGCAGTACTTC
TRBV9	TRBJ2-1	-	few	CASSVSQNNEQFF	TGTGCCAGCAGCGTATCTCAGAATAATGAGCAGTTCTTC
TRBV20-1	TRBJ1-5	-	once	CQQPYQPQHF	TGCCAACAGCCTTATCAGCCCCAGCATTTT
TRBV5-1	TRBJ1-1	-	-	CASSLDGRGTSAFF	TGCGCCAGCAGCTTGGACGGCAGGGGTACTTCTGCTTTCTTT
TRBV9	TRBJ2-7	-	few	CASSVVAGPSHEQYF	TGTGCCAGCAGCGTAGTGGCCGGGCCGTCCCACGAGCAGTACTTC
TRBV6-1	TRBJ2-7	TRBD2	-	CASSDLYPSGNSYEQYF	TGTGCCAGCAGTGATCTTTACCCTAGCGGGAATTCCTACGAGCAGTACTTC
TRBV13	TRBJ2-7	-	-	CASSLTGTYEQYF	TGTGCCAGCAGCTTAACAGGGACGTACGAGCAGTACTTC
TRBV7-2	TRBJ1-5	-	-	CASSKGDQGRNQPQHF	TGTGCCAGCAGCAAGGGGGACCAGGGGCGTAATCAGCCCCAGCATTTT
TRBV2	TRBJ2-1	-	-	CASRGSYNEQFF	TGTGCCAGCAGGGGTTCCTACAATGAGCAGTTCTTC
TRBV5-4	TRBJ2-1	TRBD2	-	CASSKNLAGGLNEQFF	TGTGCCAGCAGCAAAAATCTAGCGGGAGGGCTCAATGAGCAGTTCTTC
TRBV7-9	TRBJ2-7	-	-	CASSLAQGLTSYEQYF	TGTGCCAGCAGCTTAGCCCAGGGTCTTACCTCCTACGAGCAGTACTTC
TRBV10-3	TRBJ2-1	-	-	CAISESIRGYEQFF	TGTGCCATCAGTGAGTCGATTCGGGGGTATGAGCAGTTCTTC
TRBV6-6	TRBJ2-1	-	few	CASKPAGTQYNEQFF	TGTGCCAGCAAACCGGCAGGGACCCAATACAATGAGCAGTTCTTC
TRBV13	TRBJ2-4	TRBD2	-	CASRPSGSNHIQYF	TGTGCCAGCAGACCAAGCGGGAGTAACCACATTCAGTACTTC
TRBV7-2	TRBJ1-5	-	-	CASSLVGGEPNQPQHF	TGTGCCAGCAGCTTAGTGGGGGGCGAACCCAATCAGCCCCAGCATTTT
TRBV6-5	TRBJ1-2	TRBD1	-	CASSADRAPYGYTF	TGTGCCAGCAGCGCCGACAGGGCTCCCTATGGCTACACCTTC